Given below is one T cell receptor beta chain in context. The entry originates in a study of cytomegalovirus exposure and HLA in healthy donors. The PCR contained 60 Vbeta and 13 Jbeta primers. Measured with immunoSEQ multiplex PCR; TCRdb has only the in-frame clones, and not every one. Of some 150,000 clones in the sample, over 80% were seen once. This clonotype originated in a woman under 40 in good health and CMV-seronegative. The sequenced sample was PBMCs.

CDR3 loop: CSASRGNTIYF. CDR3 nucleotide sequence: TGCAGTGCTAGTCGGGGAAACACCATATATTTT. The chain carries TRBV20-1 and TRBJ1-3; D not certain. The CDR3 has 11 residues. CDR1 is DFQATT, CDR2 SNEGSKA, per germline (reference sequence). Trimming took 3 bases from V and 4 from J, leaving 4 bases between them.